A selection of T cell receptor beta chains follows, all from one sample in a study of blood T cells in healthy people across ages. TCRdb recomputed calls from the 5' RACE reads with MiXCR, one row per CDR3 protein. The profile shows 450,000 to 650,000 distinct CDR3 sequences, around 24% of them singletons. The data were also submitted as part of a second study, on T cells of mothers and their children.

The sequencing sample was made of blood. All receptors come from a boy younger than 18 in good health. Each CDR3 is given with its conserved first and last residue. Fields, in order: J gene, V gene, D gene, clone size, CDR3 protein, CDR3 DNA. The D gene is left open where the match is weak. Clone size is given for some rows only: seen once, a few or many times, or a class if the clone is expanded.

>TRBJ2-5|TRBV4-2|TRBD2|NA
CASSHPTSGQETQYF
TGTGCCAGCAGCCATCCCACTAGCGGCCAAGAGACCCAGTACTTC
>TRBJ1-1|TRBV19|NA|few
CASSVGWERNTEAFF
TGTGCCAGTAGTGTGGGCTGGGAACGGAACACTGAAGCTTTCTTT
>TRBJ1-2|TRBV20-1|NA|few
CSALGDGYTF
TGCAGTGCCCTAGGGGACGGCTACACCTTC
>TRBJ2-7|TRBV20-1|NA|NA
CSASKSGVGLEGYEQYF
TGCAGTGCTAGTAAAAGCGGTGTGGGACTTGAAGGCTACGAGCAGTACTTC
>TRBJ1-2|TRBV20-1|TRBD1|few
CSAREGQGNGYTF
TGCAGTGCTCGTGAAGGACAGGGGAATGGCTACACCTTC
>TRBJ2-1|TRBV29-1|TRBD2|NA
CSVSGAGGHSINEQFF
TGCAGCGTTTCAGGAGCGGGAGGACACTCGATCAATGAGCAGTTCTTC
>TRBJ1-1|TRBV7-9|TRBD1|NA
CTSSSRPGQKNTEAFF
TGTACCAGCAGTTCTCGACCGGGACAGAAAAACACTGAAGCTTTCTTT
>TRBJ2-3|TRBV7-2|NA|NA
CASSLVGTDTRYF
TGTGCCAGCAGCTTAGTGGGCACAGATACGCGGTATTTT
>TRBJ2-5|TRBV5-1|NA|NA
CASSLEGGPQTQYF
TGCGCCAGCAGCTTGGAGGGGGGCCCACAGACCCAGTACTTC
>TRBJ2-5|TRBV4-3|TRBD2|few
CASSPGTSGRVETQYF
TGCGCCAGCAGCCCCGGGACTAGCGGGAGAGTTGAGACCCAGTACTTC
>TRBJ2-7|TRBV12-3/TRBV12-4|TRBD1|once
CASSLTGNRGRYEQYF
TGTGCCAGCAGTTTAACGGGGAACAGGGGAAGATACGAGCAGTACTTC
>TRBJ2-7|TRBV12-3/TRBV12-4|NA|NA
CASSFDSPSYEQYF
TGTGCCAGCAGTTTCGACAGTCCCTCCTACGAGCAGTACTTC
>TRBJ2-6|TRBV6-2/TRBV6-3|TRBD1|few
CASSSGTVARGSSGANVLTF
TGTGCCAGCAGTTCCGGGACAGTTGCCAGGGGATCGTCTGGGGCCAACGTCCTGACTTTC
>TRBJ1-5|TRBV20-1|NA|few
CSAVGRQGRVSNQPQHF
TGCAGTGCTGTAGGGCGCCAAGGCAGGGTAAGCAATCAGCCCCAGCATTTT
>TRBJ2-6|TRBV4-3|NA|many
CASSQDSSGANVLTF
TGCGCCAGCAGCCAGGACAGCTCTGGGGCCAACGTCCTGACTTTC
>TRBJ2-3|TRBV10-3|TRBD2|NA
CAIGRGGDPTDTQYF
TGTGCCATCGGGCGGGGGGGGGATCCAACAGATACGCAGTATTTT
>TRBJ2-2|TRBV20-1|TRBD2|NA
CSAPWGGNTGELFF
TGCAGTGCTCCTTGGGGGGGGAACACCGGGGAGCTGTTTTTT
>TRBJ2-1|TRBV3-1|NA|NA
CASSPSGLSYNEQFF
TGTGCCAGCAGCCCTAGTGGGTTAAGCTACAATGAGCAGTTCTTC
>TRBJ2-5|TRBV6-5|TRBD1|NA
CASRRGQVGGTQYF
TGTGCCAGCAGACGGGGACAGGTTGGGGGGACCCAGTACTTC
>TRBJ2-5|TRBV12-3/TRBV12-4|TRBD2|few
CASSATSGNFQETQYF
TGTGCCAGCAGTGCGACTAGCGGGAACTTCCAAGAGACCCAGTACTTC
>TRBJ1-2|TRBV28|NA|NA
CASISGGGGYTF
TGTGCCAGCATCTCGGGGGGAGGTGGCTACACCTTC
>TRBJ1-2|TRBV28|TRBD1|many
CASSLTGGRGYTF
TGTGCCAGCAGCCTAACAGGGGGCCGGGGCTACACCTTC
>TRBJ2-3|TRBV7-3|TRBD2|NA
CASSFNPTGAGGDDTQYF
TGTGCCAGCAGCTTCAACCCCACAGGAGCGGGAGGAGATGATACGCAGTATTTT
>TRBJ1-6|TRBV14|NA|few
CASSKRGSSYNSPLHF
TGTGCCAGCAGTAAAAGGGGATCTAGCTATAATTCACCCCTCCACTTT
>TRBJ2-1|TRBV20-1|NA|few
CSARGGPGNEQFF
TGCAGTGCTAGGGGGGGTCCGGGCAATGAGCAGTTCTTC